This T cell receptor beta chain comes out of a study of T cells in Graves' hyperthyroidism and ophthalmopathy (dated by TCRdb to about 2019). About the study as a whole: Peripheral blood was sampled at the time of initial diagnosis, prior to any treatment. Prospective prediction of ophthalmopathy was tested in an independent validation cohort of approximately 18 hyperthyroidism patients and 17 patients who later progressed to ophthalmopathy. A discovery cohort of approximately 97 patients, approximately 45 with Graves' ophthalmopathy and approximately 57 with stable Graves' hyperthyroidism, was used to find distinguishing TCR V-J signatures. After blood sampling, hyperthyroidism patients were treated with methimazole at a starting dose of 30 mg daily, and ophthalmopathy patients were treated with high-dose intravenous methylprednisolone. The study also compared thyroid tissue and blood T-cell repertoires from several Graves' hyperthyroidism patients. The approximately 90 discovery patients were divided at random into training and test sets in a 7:3 ratio. According to the paper, TCR Vbeta CDR3 sequencing was carried out on approximately 140 peripheral blood samples, which came from approximately 41 ophthalmopathy, 70 to 80 hyperthyroidism and roughly 17 progressor patients.

This clonotype was counted at least ten times. Its antigen target is currently unknown. Qualities for individual bases were not recorded, and no much larger clone is one base off. Graves' hyperthyroidism was defined as stable when no progression to ophthalmopathy occurred over 18 months of follow-up. The hyperthyroidism patients were between 18 and 65 years old and newly diagnosed, with a disease duration of less than 2 months. Patients with uncontrolled infections, other autoimmune diseases, pregnancy or lactation were excluded. Clinical symptoms, serum thyroxine and TRAb, thyroid ultrasound, and orbital computed tomography formed the basis for the diagnoses. Ficoll-Paque density gradient centrifugation was used to isolate PBMCs from around 10 ml of fresh peripheral blood. Trizol reagent was used to extract total RNA, and RNA quality was then checked on an Agilent 2100 Bioanalyzer. Including the terminal cysteine and phenylalanine, the CDR3 comprises 16 residues. Only the CDR3 region is kept as DNA, spanning 48 bases read in frame from base 1. V is reduced by 4 bases and J by 9 bases, leaving a spacing of 22 bases between them. CDR1 MNHNS and CDR2 SASEGT were looked up in the germline V gene.

TCR beta CDR3 regions were amplified from RNA transcripts. For the first round of RT-PCR on the TCR CDR3, the HTBI primer set was used together with the Qiagen OneStep RT-PCR kit. Libraries were constructed in a second round of multiplex PCR, after which size selection and purification were carried out. Paired-end sequencing of the libraries was performed with 100 bp reads on an Illumina HiSeq2000. The paper's data handling went like this. SOAPnuke was used to process the raw data, with reads discarded if the reads contained adapters or uncalled bases, had a mean Phred below 15, or lacked an exact constant-primer or identifier match. High-quality paired reads were merged using COPE v1.2.5, and each unique nucleotide sequence was defined as a clonotype. MiTCR v1.1 was used to align the clonotypes against IMGT TRBV, TRBD and TRBJ reference segments. Analysis was restricted to V-J combinations with a frequency above 0.0001, which covered 99.2% of repertoires. The TCS score was defined as F50 (clonal expansion) divided by E x V (chaos), with BLOSUM62-based TCRdist calculated between CDR3 peptides within each V-J. Welch's t-statistics and random forest reduced 514 V-J features to about 13, which were used in a naive Bayes classifier (R e1071). TCRdb redid the processing of the public reads, applying fastp at Q25 and MiXCR, and retained in-frame beta chains. A single entry per CDR3 protein holds the most common genes and DNA from its merged rows. These V and J calls are TCRdb output, not the study's own analysis. For this sample there are a few hundred thousand distinct CDR3 sequences; around 16% appear just once. Jointly, the top ten make up about 7% of the sample.

General study outcomes and caveats: In validation, the model predicted progression to ophthalmopathy a median of around 6.5 months before onset, with around 70% sensitivity and 72.22% specificity. No statistical method was used to fix the sample size in advance, and group allocation was not hidden from the investigators. Most expanded thyroid clonotypes (frequency above 0.001) were also found in blood, which suggests that blood repertoires may mirror thyroid immune responses. Ophthalmopathy was separated from stable hyperthyroidism by a 13 V-J signature model, with about 86% sensitivity and 81% to 82% specificity obtained in cross-validation and 80%/75% obtained in testing.

Sequencing was performed on blood. The source is a woman in her 30s with Graves' hyperthyroidism. The sequence links TRBV6-1 to TRBJ2-1; TRBD1 is a possible D gene, resting on 5 matching bases. The CDR3: CASSAAGPLEDREQFF. The DNA sequence is as follows: TGTGCCAGCAGTGCGGCAGGGCCGTTAGAGGATCGTGAGCAGTTCTTC.